This T cell receptor (beta chain) originates from a study of cytomegalovirus exposure and HLA in healthy donors. Across the study: Across a few hundred genotyped donors, about 80% landed in the Caucasian-associated ancestry cluster.

The PCR had 60 Vbeta and 13 Jbeta primers. Sequencing was performed with immunoSEQ multiplex PCR; in TCRdb, only in-frame clones are kept and a portion is missing. The sample shows 150,000 to 200,000 clones, 76% of them seen only once. Germline V gene data show CDR1 as LNHNV and CDR2 as YYDKDF (reference sequence). CDR3 size: 15 residues. V shed 1 base and J 5 bases; nucleotides not matched to a gene: 6. J is TRBJ1-2 and V is TRBV15, with 8 bases lining up with TRBD1. What was sequenced was PBMCs. This receptor was identified in a young man in good health and CMV-seronegative. The CDR3 nucleotides are TGTGCCACCAGCAGAGGACAGGGGCCGCCATATGGCTACACCTTC. Translated: CATSRGQGPPYGYTF.